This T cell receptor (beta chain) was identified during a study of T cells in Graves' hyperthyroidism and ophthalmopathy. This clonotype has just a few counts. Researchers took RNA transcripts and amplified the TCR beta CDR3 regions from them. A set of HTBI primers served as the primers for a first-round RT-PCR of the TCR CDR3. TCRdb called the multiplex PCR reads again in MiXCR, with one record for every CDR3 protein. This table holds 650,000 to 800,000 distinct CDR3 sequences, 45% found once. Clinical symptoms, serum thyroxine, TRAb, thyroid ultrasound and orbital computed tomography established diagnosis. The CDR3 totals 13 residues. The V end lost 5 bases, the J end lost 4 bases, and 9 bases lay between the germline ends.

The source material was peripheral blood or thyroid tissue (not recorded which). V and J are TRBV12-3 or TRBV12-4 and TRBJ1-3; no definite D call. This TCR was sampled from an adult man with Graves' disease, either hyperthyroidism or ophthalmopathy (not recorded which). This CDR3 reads CASSHTTGNTIYF. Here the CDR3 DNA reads TGTGCCAGCAGTCATACCACAGGAAACACCATATATTTT.